Presented here are 5 T cell receptor beta chains from one specimen sequenced in a study of cytomegalovirus exposure and HLA in healthy donors (dated by TCRdb to 2016 to 2017). The library came from the immunoSEQ multiplex PCR assay. For the multiplex PCR, a mixture combining 60 forward primers for TCR Vbeta segments and 13 reverse primers for TCR Jbeta segments was used. TCRdb took this table from immuneACCESS and kept in-frame rearrangements with V and J called. Such tables lack part of the clones; where checked against another copy, unresolved V genes explain under half of the gap, and the rest is unexplained. This sample comprises 110,000 or so clones, more than 60% of them detected only once. The ten top clones hold less than 2.5% of the sample. Material for sequencing was PBMCs. The receptors originated from a young man in good health and CMV-seronegative.

This clone was picked up many times. The chain uses TRBV4-1 and TRBJ1-1; 7 nucleotides align to TRBD1. J lost 4 bases, V lost 0 bases, and 11 bases had no gene match. The CDR3 runs 17 residues. CDR1 MGHRA and CDR2 YSYEKL come from the germline V gene. CDR3: CASSQDPIDRASTEAFF. The CDR3, as DNA: TGCGCCAGCAGCCAAGATCCGATCGACAGGGCTTCCACTGAAGCTTTCTTT.

This clone came up once. The chain links TRBV4-1 to TRBJ2-2; 9 bases are a match to TRBD1. The CDR3 is 17 amino acids. The germline V gene encodes CDR1 MGHRA and CDR2 YSYEKL. J was trimmed by 3 bases and V by 4 bases; bases with no gene match: 9. The CDR3 nucleotides read TGCGCCAGCAGCCTCTTACCGGGACAGGGATACACCGGGGAGCTGTTTTTT. Its protein product is CASSLLPGQGYTGELFF.

The chain is built from TRBV6-1 and TRBJ2-2; D perhaps matches TRBD1 (5 bases). The CDR3 has 14 amino acids. CDR1 and CDR2 from the germline V gene are MNHNS and SASEGT. Trimming took off 4 bases at V and 8 bases at J, with 14 bases between the two ends. CDR3 coding DNA: TGTGCCAGCAGTGCACGAGACAGAGCGGGGGAGCTGTTTTTT. Translated: CASSARDRAGELFF.

This sequence joins TRBV6-6 and TRBJ2-7; 10 nucleotides align to TRBD2. Germline assignment: CDR1 MNHNY and CDR2 SVGAGI (reference sequence). The CDR3 sequence is 12 residues long. V lost 8 bases and J lost 4; bases outside the gene matches: 2. CDR3 region: CASGLAAYEQYF. For the CDR3, the DNA is TGTGCCAGCGGACTAGCGGCTTACGAGCAGTACTTC.

This clone was counted a few times. The chain has TRBV4-3 and TRBJ2-7; 8 bases align to TRBD1. This CDR3 contains 15 residues. Germline V gives CDR1 LGHNA, CDR2 YSLEER. Losses at the gene ends were 0 bases for V and 2 bases for J; bases not matched to a gene: 3. The CDR3 sequence is CASSQEDRGPYEQYF. CDR3 bases: TGCGCCAGCAGCCAAGAAGACAGGGGTCCCTACGAGCAGTACTTC.